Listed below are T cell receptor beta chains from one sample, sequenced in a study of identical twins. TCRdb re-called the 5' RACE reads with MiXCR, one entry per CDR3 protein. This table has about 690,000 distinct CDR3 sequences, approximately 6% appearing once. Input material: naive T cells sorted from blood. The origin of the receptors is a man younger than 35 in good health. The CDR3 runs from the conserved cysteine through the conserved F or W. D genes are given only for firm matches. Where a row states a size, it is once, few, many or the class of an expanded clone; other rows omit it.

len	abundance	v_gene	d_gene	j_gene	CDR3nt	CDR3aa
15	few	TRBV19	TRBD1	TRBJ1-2	TGTGCCAGTAATCTACAGGGGTCTCCCAACTATGGCTACACCTTC	CASNLQGSPNYGYTF
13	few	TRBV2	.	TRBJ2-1	TGTGCCAGCGAGGGTTCAGGCTCCGGTGAGCAGTTCTTC	CASEGSGSGEQFF
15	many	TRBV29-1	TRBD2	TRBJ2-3	TGCAGCGTTGAAACTAGCGAAGGAGGGGTCCTTATGGAGTATTTT	CSVETSEGGVLMEYF
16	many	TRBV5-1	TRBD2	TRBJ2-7	TGCGCCAGCAGCTGGGCCCAGACTAGCGGCAACTACGAGCAGTACTTC	CASSWAQTSGNYEQYF
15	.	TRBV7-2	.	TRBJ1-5	TGTGCCAGCAGCTTAGTGGCGGTAGCAAATCAGCCCCAGCATTTT	CASSLVAVANQPQHF
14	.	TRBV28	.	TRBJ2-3	TGTGCCAGCAGTTTTGCGTCGGCCTTTCGGGCGCAGTATTTT	CASSFASAFRAQYF
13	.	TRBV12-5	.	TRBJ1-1	TGTGCTAGTGGCCCATACAGGGACACTGAAGCTTTCTTT	CASGPYRDTEAFF
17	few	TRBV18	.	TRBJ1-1	TGTGCCAGCTCACCACCGATACACCTGACAGAGAACACTGAAGCTTTCTTT	CASSPPIHLTENTEAFF
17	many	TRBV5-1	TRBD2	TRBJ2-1	TGCGCCAGCAGCCCGGGACTAGCGGCGAGCTCCTACAATGAGCAGTTCTTC	CASSPGLAASSYNEQFF
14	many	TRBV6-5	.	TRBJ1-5	TGTGCCAGCAGTTACGGTCTGGTCGATCAGCCCCAGCATTTT	CASSYGLVDQPQHF
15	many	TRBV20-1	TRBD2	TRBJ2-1	TGCAGTGCTACCCCGGGACTAGCGGCCTACAATGAGCAGTTCTTC	CSATPGLAAYNEQFF
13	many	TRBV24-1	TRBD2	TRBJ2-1	TGTGCCACCTCCCCGGGGGGTAACAATGAGCAGTTCTTC	CATSPGGNNEQFF
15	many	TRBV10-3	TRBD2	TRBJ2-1	TGTGCCATCAGTCTGGGCGGGAGGAACTACAATGAGCAGTTCTTC	CAISLGGRNYNEQFF
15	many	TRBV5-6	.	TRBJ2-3	TGTGCCAGCAGCTTGAAGATTGCCTCGTCTGATACGCAGTATTTT	CASSLKIASSDTQYF
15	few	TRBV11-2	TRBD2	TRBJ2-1	TGTGCCAGCAGCCCATTGAGCGGGAAACACAATGAGCAGTTCTTC	CASSPLSGKHNEQFF
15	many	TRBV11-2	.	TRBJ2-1	TGTGCCAGCAGTTTAGTGAGGGGGTCCTACAATGAGCAGTTCTTC	CASSLVRGSYNEQFF
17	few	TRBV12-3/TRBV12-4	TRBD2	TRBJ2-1	TGTGCCAGCAGTCCCGGGACTAGCGGGAGGGGGGCCAATGAGCAGTTCTTC	CASSPGTSGRGANEQFF
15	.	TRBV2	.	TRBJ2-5	TGTGCCAGCCGTGTCGGCAGGGGAGGGTTAGAGACCCAGTACTTC	CASRVGRGGLETQYF
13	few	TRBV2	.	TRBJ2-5	TGTGCCAGCAGTGTGACCGTACAAGAGACCCAGTACTTC	CASSVTVQETQYF
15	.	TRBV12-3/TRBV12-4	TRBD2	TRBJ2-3	TGTGCCAGCAGTCCGAGCGGGAGGGCCCCAGATACGCAGTATTTT	CASSPSGRAPDTQYF
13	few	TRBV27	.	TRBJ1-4	TGTGCCAGCAGTTTATGGCAGGAGGAAAAACTGTTTTTT	CASSLWQEEKLFF
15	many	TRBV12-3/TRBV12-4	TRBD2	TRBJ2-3	TGTGCCAGCAGTTTAGTGGCGGGGGGGGCAGATACGCAGTATTTT	CASSLVAGGADTQYF
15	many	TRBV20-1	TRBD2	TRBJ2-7	TGCAGTGCTAGGAGACCGGGACTAGCACTTGACGAGCAGTACTTC	CSARRPGLALDEQYF
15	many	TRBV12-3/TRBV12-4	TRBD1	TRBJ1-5	TGTGCCAGCAGTCAGACAGGGGGTCCCAATCAGCCCCAGCATTTT	CASSQTGGPNQPQHF
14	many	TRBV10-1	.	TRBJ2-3	TGCGCCAGCAGTGGACCTAAAGATCAAGGACACCAGTATTTT	CASSGPKDQGHQYF
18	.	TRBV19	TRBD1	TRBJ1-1	TGTGCCAGTAGGCGCGTTCCGGGACAGAGGGATGGGAACACTGAAGCTTTCTTT	CASRRVPGQRDGNTEAFF
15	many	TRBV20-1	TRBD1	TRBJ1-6	TGCAGTACCCTACAGGGGGCGAACCCTAATTCACCCCTCCACTTT	CSTLQGANPNSPLHF
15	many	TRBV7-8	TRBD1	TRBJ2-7	TGTGCCAGCAGCTTAGAACGGACAGGGAGGTACGAGCAGTACTTC	CASSLERTGRYEQYF
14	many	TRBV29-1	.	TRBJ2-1	TGCAGCGTTGAACTGGGATTCTCCTACAATGAGCAGTTCTTC	CSVELGFSYNEQFF
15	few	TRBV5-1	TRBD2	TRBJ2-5	TGCGCCAGCAGAGTAGCGGGAAAGGACCAAGAGACCCAGTACTTC	CASRVAGKDQETQYF
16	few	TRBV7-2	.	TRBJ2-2	TGTGCCAGCAGCTTAGACCTCCCCCTTGGCACCGGGGAGCTGTTTTTT	CASSLDLPLGTGELFF